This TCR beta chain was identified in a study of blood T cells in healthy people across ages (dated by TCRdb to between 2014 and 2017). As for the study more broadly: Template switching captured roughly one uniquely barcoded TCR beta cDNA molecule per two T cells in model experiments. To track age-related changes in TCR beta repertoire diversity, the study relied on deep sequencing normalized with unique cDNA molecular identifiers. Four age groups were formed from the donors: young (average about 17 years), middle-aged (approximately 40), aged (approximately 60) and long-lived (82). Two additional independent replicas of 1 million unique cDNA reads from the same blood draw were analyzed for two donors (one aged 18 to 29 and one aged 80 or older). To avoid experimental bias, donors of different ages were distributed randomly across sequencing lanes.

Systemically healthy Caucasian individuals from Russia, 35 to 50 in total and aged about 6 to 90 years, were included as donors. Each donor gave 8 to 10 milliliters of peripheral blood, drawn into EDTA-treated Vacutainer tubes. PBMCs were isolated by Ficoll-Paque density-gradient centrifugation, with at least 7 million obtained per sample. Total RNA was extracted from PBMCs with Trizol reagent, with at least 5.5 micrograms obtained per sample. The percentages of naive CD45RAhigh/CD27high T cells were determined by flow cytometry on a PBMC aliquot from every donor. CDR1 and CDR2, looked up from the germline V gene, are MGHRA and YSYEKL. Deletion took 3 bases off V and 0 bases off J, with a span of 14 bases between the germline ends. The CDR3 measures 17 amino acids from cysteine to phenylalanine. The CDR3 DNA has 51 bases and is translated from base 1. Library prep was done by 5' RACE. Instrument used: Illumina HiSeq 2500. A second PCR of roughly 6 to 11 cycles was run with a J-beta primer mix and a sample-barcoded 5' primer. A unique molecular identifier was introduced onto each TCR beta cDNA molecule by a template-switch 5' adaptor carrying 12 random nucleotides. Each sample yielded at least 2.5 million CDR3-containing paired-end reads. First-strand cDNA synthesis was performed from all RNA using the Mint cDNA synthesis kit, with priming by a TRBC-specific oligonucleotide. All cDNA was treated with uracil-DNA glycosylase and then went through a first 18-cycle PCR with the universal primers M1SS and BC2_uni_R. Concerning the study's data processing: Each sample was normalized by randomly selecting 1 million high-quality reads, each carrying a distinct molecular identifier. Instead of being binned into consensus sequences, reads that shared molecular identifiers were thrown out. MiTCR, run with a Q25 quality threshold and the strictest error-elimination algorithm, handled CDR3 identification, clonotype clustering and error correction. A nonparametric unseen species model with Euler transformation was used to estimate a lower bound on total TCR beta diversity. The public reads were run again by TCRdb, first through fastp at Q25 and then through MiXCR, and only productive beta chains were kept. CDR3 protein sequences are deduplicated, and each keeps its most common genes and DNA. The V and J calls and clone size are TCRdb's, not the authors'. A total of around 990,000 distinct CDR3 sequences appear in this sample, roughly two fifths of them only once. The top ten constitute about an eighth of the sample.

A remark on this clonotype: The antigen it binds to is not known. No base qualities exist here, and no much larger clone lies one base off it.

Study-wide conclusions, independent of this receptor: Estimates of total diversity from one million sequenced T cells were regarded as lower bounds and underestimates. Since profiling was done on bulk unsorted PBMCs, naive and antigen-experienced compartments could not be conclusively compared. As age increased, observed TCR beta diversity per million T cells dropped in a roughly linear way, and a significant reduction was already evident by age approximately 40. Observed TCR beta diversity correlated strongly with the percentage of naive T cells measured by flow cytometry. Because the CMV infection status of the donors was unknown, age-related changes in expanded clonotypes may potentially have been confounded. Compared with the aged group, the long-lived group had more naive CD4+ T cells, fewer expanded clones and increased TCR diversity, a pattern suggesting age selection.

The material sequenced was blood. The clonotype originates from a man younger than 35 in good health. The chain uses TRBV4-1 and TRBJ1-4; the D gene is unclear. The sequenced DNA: TGCGCCAGCAGCCACCACCCTTTACCTGCAACTAATGAAAAACTGTTTTTT. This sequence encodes CASSHHPLPATNEKLFF.